The 25 T cell receptor beta chains listed next were all sequenced from one sample in a study of T cells in localized non-small cell lung cancer. Sequenced by immunoSEQ multiplex PCR; TCRdb stores in-frame clones only, minus some. The table lists about 2,600 clones, 30% to 40% of them singletons. Sequenced here: lung tumor tissue, sampled before any cancer treatment. Receptors were obtained from a man aged 35-75 years with stage I lung adenocarcinoma.

The J gene is TRBJ2-3, the V gene TRBV12-5; no clear D gene. This CDR3 region has 15 residues. Trimming took off 0 bases at V and 6 bases at J, with 13 bases between the two ends. Germline V CDR1 and CDR2: LGHNT, FRNRAP. The CDR3 sequence is CASGLVRPSEDTQYF. The CDR3 DNA is TGTGCTAGTGGTTTGGTACGCCCATCGGAGGATACGCAGTATTTT.

A few counts support this clone. This chain uses TRBV6-8 with TRBJ2-7; D perhaps matches TRBD1 (6 bases). There are 13 residues in the CDR3. Germline V lookup: CDR1 MNHGY, CDR2 SAAAGT. V lost 2 bases to trimming and J lost 1 base, with 6 bases between them. The CDR3: CASSYDRSYEQYF. CDR3 coding DNA: TGTGCCAGCAGTTACGACAGGTCCTACGAGCAGTACTTC.

This clone appeared a few times. The rearrangement links TRBV11-3 to TRBJ2-6; the D gene is possibly TRBD2 (6 bases). The CDR3 has 15 residues. Germline assignment: CDR1 SGHNT and CDR2 YENEEA. The ends were cut back, 5 bases at V and 3 bases at J, with 11 bases in the middle. The CDR3 reads CASSPQGGGANVLTF. The CDR3 DNA is TGTGCCAGCAGCCCCCAGGGAGGTGGGGCCAACGTCCTGACTTTC.

V is TRBV29-1 and J is TRBJ2-7, with D tentatively TRBD1 (6 bases). The CDR3 has 12 amino acids. The ends were cut back, 4 bases at V and 6 bases at J, with 13 bases in the middle. Germline loops: CDR1 SQVTM, CDR2 ANQGSEA. This CDR3 is CSVVSQGGEQYF. CDR3 nucleotides: TGCAGCGTTGTCTCCCAAGGGGGCGAGCAGTACTTC.

The chain joins TRBV11-3 to TRBJ2-6; 9 bases line up with TRBD1. The CDR3 runs to 17 residues. The ends lost 5 bases at V and 1 base at J; junction bases unmatched: 6. The germline V gene has CDR1 SGHNT and CDR2 YENEEA. The CDR3 is CASSPGTGTSGANVLTF. CDR3 bases: TGTGCCAGCAGCCCAGGGACAGGGACGTCTGGGGCCAACGTCCTGACTTTC. The full variable domain, completed using reference TRBV11-3 and TRBJ2-6, is EAGVVQSPRYKIIEKKQPVAFWCNPISGHNTLYWYLQNLGQGPELLIRYENEEAVDDSQLPKDRFSAERLKGVDSTLKIQPAELGDSAVYLCASSPGTGTSGANVLTFGAGSRLTVL.

This clone was observed a few times. V and J are TRBV18 and TRBJ2-5, with 7 bases that match TRBD2. Per the germline V gene, CDR1 is KGHSH and CDR2 is LQKENI. The CDR3 runs 15 residues. The V segment lost 0 bases and the J segment 2 bases; nucleotides outside the gene matches: 3. CDR3 in amino acids: CASSPPLAEQETQYF. Here the CDR3 DNA reads TGTGCCAGCTCACCACCGCTAGCGGAACAAGAGACCCAGTACTTC.

V usage is TRBV19 and J usage is TRBJ1-2, with D uncertain. The germline CDR1 and CDR2 sequences are LNHDA and SQIVND (reference sequence). The CDR3 runs 13 residues. V lost 0 bases and J 2 bases, leaving 4 bases between the germline ends. The CDR3, as DNA: TGTGCCAGTAGTATAGAAGGGAACTATGGCTACACCTTC. This encodes CASSIEGNYGYTF.

This clone appeared once. This sequence joins TRBV19 and TRBJ1-5; D is ambiguous. CDR1 and CDR2 from the germline V gene are LNHDA and SQIVND (reference sequence). This CDR3 contains 19 residues. Deletions cut 5 bases from V and 2 bases from J, with 25 bases between. The CDR3 bases are TGTGCCAGTAGTCCAAAAGATAATTTGGGAATCGGGCGCAATCAGCCCCAGCATTTT. This codes for CASSPKDNLGIGRNQPQHF. The full variable domain, its missing parts supplied by reference TRBV19 and TRBJ1-5, is DGGITQSPKYLFRKEGQNVTLSCEQNLNHDAMYWYRQDPGQGLRLIYYSQIVNDFQKGDIAEGYSVSREKKESFPLTVTSAQKNPTAFYLCASSPKDNLGIGRNQPQHFGDGTRLSIL.

Of note for this clone: This sample also contains other DNA sequences that code for the same CDR3. This chain links TRBV19 with TRBJ1-1; a weak D match, TRBD1 (6 bases). V was clipped by 3 bases and J by 2 bases, with 10 bases between them. Per the germline V gene, CDR1 is LNHDA and CDR2 is SQIVND (reference sequence). The CDR3 runs 14 residues. CDR3: CASSIGRGNTEAFF. The CDR3 coding sequence is TGTGCCAGTAGTATTGGCAGGGGAAACACTGAAGCTTTCTTT.

The gene calls are TRBV11-3 and TRBJ1-1; 8 bases match TRBD1. Germline CDR1 SGHNT, CDR2 YENEEA. The V and J ends lost 5 bases and 5 bases, in that order; junction bases with no gene match: 7. This CDR3 contains 14 residues. In DNA form, the CDR3 reads TGTGCCAGCAGCCCCCAGGGGGCGTTGACTGAAGCTTTCTTT. It yields the protein CASSPQGALTEAFF.

This clone was observed a few times. The chain is built from TRBV11-3 and TRBJ2-4; no definite D call. The V end was cut by 5 bases, the J end by 0 bases, with 8 bases between. The CDR3 totals 14 residues. Germline V gives CDR1 SGHNT, CDR2 YENEEA. The CDR3 DNA sequence: TGTGCCAGCAGCCCGCGCGGAGCCAAAAACATTCAGTACTTC. It translates to CASSPRGAKNIQYF.

The J gene is TRBJ1-5, the V gene TRBV15; D is undetermined. In germline, CDR1 is LNHNV, CDR2 YYDKDF (reference sequence). This CDR3 has 15 amino acids. V dropped 5 bases and J dropped 5 bases, with 16 bases sitting between them. CDR3 sequence: CATSFMGRRDQPQHF. The CDR3, as DNA: TGTGCCACCAGCTTCATGGGCAGGAGGGATCAGCCCCAGCATTTT. The whole variable domain, remainder taken from reference TRBV15 and TRBJ1-5, is DAMVIQNPRYQVTQFGKPVTLSCSQTLNHNVMYWYQQKSSQAPKLLFHYYDKDFNNEADTPDNFQSRRPNTSFCFLDIRSPGLGDTAMYLCATSFMGRRDQPQHFGDGTRLSIL.

The gene calls are TRBV28 and TRBJ2-5; 10 bases are a match to TRBD2. Per germline, CDR1 MDHEN and CDR2 SYDVKM. The V and J ends lost 2 bases and 4 bases, in that order; junction bases with no gene match: 13. The CDR3 has 18 amino acids. CDR3 coding DNA: TGTGCCAGCAGTTTAGACCAGCGGGAGGGATGGAGTAGAGAGACCCAGTACTTC. Translated, it gives CASSLDQREGWSRETQYF. Filled out from reference TRBV28 and TRBJ2-5, the complete variable domain reads DVKVTQSSRYLVKRTGEKVFLECVQDMDHENMFWYRQDPGLGLRLIYFSYDVKMKEKGDIPEGYSVSREKKERFSLILESASTNQTSMYLCASSLDQREGWSRETQYFGPGTRLLVL.

This clone has only a few counts. The V and J genes are TRBV30 and TRBJ1-4; TRBD1 matches 7 bases. V lost 4 bases, J lost 4 bases, and 6 bases stayed unmatched. The length of the CDR3 is 14 residues. Per germline, CDR1 GTSNPN and CDR2 SVGIG (reference sequence). The CDR3 region is CAWTGQASNEKLFF. CDR3 DNA: TGTGCCTGGACCGGACAGGCTAGTAATGAAAAACTGTTTTTT.

V usage is TRBV28 and J usage is TRBJ2-7; D is unclear. The V gene lost 4 bases and the J gene lost 3 bases, with 7 bases spanning the gap. Germline V gene lookup returns CDR1 MDHEN and CDR2 SYDVKM. The CDR3 runs 12 residues. CDR3 sequence reads: CASSSTRYEQYF. CDR3 sequence (DNA): TGTGCCAGCAGTTCAACTCGCTACGAGCAGTACTTC.

The gene calls are TRBV19 and TRBJ2-2; tentative D call: TRBD2 (6 bases). Trimming took 5 bases from V and 4 from J, leaving 11 bases between them. The CDR3 totals 14 residues. Per the germline V gene, CDR1 is LNHDA and CDR2 is SQIVND (reference sequence). CDR3 nucleotides: TGTGCCAGTAGTCCCCACGGGGGCACCGGGGAGCTGTTTTTT. This codes for CASSPHGGTGELFF.

The chain recombines TRBV5-1 with TRBJ2-2, with D maybe TRBD2 (6 bases). CDR3 length: 16 amino acids. The germline V and J ends were trimmed by 1 base and 5 bases, with 15 bases remaining between them. Germline V gene data show CDR1 as SGHRS and CDR2 as YFSETQ. The CDR3 loop reads CASSLRRGPRTGELFF. The CDR3 nucleotides read TGCGCCAGCAGCTTGAGGAGGGGCCCTAGAACCGGGGAGCTGTTTTTT.

This clone was found a few times. The chain links TRBV10-3 to TRBJ1-1; 10 bases map to TRBD1. CDR1 and CDR2 (germline): ENHRY, SYGVKD. V was clipped by 0 bases and J by 6 bases; unmatched bases: 4. CDR3 size: 15 residues. This chain's CDR3 is CAISESTGGMSEAFF. As DNA, the CDR3 is TGTGCCATCAGTGAGTCGACAGGGGGCATGTCTGAAGCTTTCTTT.

Only a few counts were recorded for this clone. V usage is TRBV11-3 and J usage is TRBJ1-1; D might be TRBD1 (6 bases). The V gene lost 0 bases and the J gene lost 4 bases, with 12 bases spanning the gap. Germline V lookup: CDR1 SGHNT, CDR2 YENEEA. The CDR3 consists of 15 residues. The CDR3 protein is CASSLEGAMATEAFF. As DNA, the CDR3 is TGTGCCAGCAGCTTAGAGGGGGCCATGGCCACTGAAGCTTTCTTT.

This clone is medium-sized (0.01 to 0.1%) in the sample. The CDR3 bases are TGTGCCAGCAGCTGGGATCGAGGCCGGGAAGGCTACACCTTC. Encoded protein: CASSWDRGREGYTF. The rearrangement joins TRBV6-8 to TRBJ1-2, with unresolved D. Trimming removed 6 bases at V and 8 bases at J, with 19 bases between. CDR1 is MNHGY, CDR2 SAAAGT, per germline. The CDR3 is 14 amino acids.

By sample share, this clone is medium-sized. The V and J genes are TRBV6-8 and TRBJ2-3, with 10 bases aligning to TRBD2. The V gene's germline CDR1 is MNHGY and CDR2 SAAAGT. The CDR3 loop spans 16 amino acids. J gave up 2 bases and V 5 bases, and 7 bases lay outside the gene matches. CDR3 DNA sequence: TGTGCCAGCAGTGGAGGAGCGGGGGGGGCCACAGATACGCAGTATTTT. Translating gives CASSGGAGGATDTQYF.

DNA for the CDR3: TGCGCCAGCAGCTTGGGAGGGAAAAGCACAGATACGCAGTATTTT. It is translated as CASSLGGKSTDTQYF. The rearrangement joins TRBV5-1 to TRBJ2-3; a weak D match, TRBD2 (5 bases). Trimming took 0 bases from V and 0 from J, leaving 8 bases between them. Germline V lookup: CDR1 SGHRS, CDR2 YFSETQ. The CDR3 has 15 amino acids.

In this sample, this clone is medium-sized. The rearrangement uses TRBV11-3 and TRBJ2-5; 12 nucleotides align to TRBD1. The CDR3 covers 15 residues. CDR1 and CDR2 from the germline V gene are SGHNT and YENEEA. J lost 7 bases, V lost 5 bases, and 8 bases had no gene match. CDR3 loop: CASSPGTGGKGTQYF. CDR3 bases: TGTGCCAGCAGCCCCGGGACAGGGGGCAAGGGGACCCAGTACTTC.

The DNA for the CDR3 is TGCAGCGTTGGGAGAGGGGACACTGAAGCTTTCTTT. Protein: CSVGRGDTEAFF. The chain employs TRBV29-1 and TRBJ1-1; maybe TRBD1 (5 bases). The germline gives CDR1 SQVTM, CDR2 ANQGSEA. V lost 4 bases and J lost 3, with 9 bases in between. The CDR3 runs to 12 residues.

The rearrangement uses TRBV9 and TRBJ1-3; no definite D call. The CDR3 length is 18 residues. V lost 4 bases to trimming and J lost 0 bases, with 20 bases between them. CDR1 and CDR2 (germline): SGDLS, YYNGEE. The CDR3 sequence: CASSPSSRYSDSGNTIYF. DNA for the CDR3: TGTGCCAGCAGCCCCAGCTCCCGGTACAGCGACTCTGGAAACACCATATATTTT.